The subject of this entry is one T cell receptor beta chain. The table lists this clonotype with many counts. What antigen it recognizes has not been identified. It has no much larger one-base neighbor in the sample; base qualities were not kept. This was a case-control study nested in a cohort of healthcare workers in London, UK, who had nasopharyngeal swab PCR tests and blood samples taken every week. Between 23 and 31 March 2020, the week of the UK lockdown, healthcare workers were enrolled and then followed up weekly for as long as 16 weeks. The data were obtained in a study of early T cells in non-severe SARS-CoV-2 infection (dated by TCRdb to the early 2020s). With regard to the full study: TCR sequencing used bulk RNA from unsorted whole blood, so alpha and beta chains could not be paired. Overall results and qualifications from the work: VDJdb matching was skewed toward anti-spike CD8 responses, so virus-specific expansions were likely underestimated and private and CD4 specificities were missed.

CDR1 is given as MNHNS and CDR2 as SASEGT, both from the germline V gene. V is shortened by 3 bases, J by 4 bases, and the region joining them spans 13 bases. The CDR3 measures 15 amino acids from cysteine to phenylalanine. The CDR3 DNA has 45 bases and is translated from base 1. Library construction relied on 5' RACE. The instrument was a NextSeq 500. In the TCR library protocol, unique molecular identifiers were attached to individual cDNA molecules to correct for PCR bias and sequencing error. TCR alpha and beta chains were both sequenced, and the abundances of alpha and beta sequences in each sample were closely correlated with each other. The authors processed their data as follows. V gene, J gene and CDR3 annotation of TCR sequences was performed with Decombinator V4. Expanded TCRs were defined as changing significantly between any two time points under a Poisson model with p below 0.0001. TCR abundances were normalised to the total number of TCRs sequenced in each sample and reported as counts per million. MAIT TCRs were defined by TRAV1-2 paired with TRAJ12, TRAJ20 or TRAJ33, and iNKT TCRs by TRAV10 paired with TRAJ18. VDJdb, accessed on 1 November 2021, was searched for TCRs annotated for CMV, EBV and SARS-CoV-2, and TCRs annotated for more than one antigen were excluded. TCRdb ran its own pipeline on the public reads, namely fastp trimming at Q25 and MiXCR clone calling, and kept in-frame beta chains. CDR3 protein sequences are deduplicated, and each keeps its most common genes and DNA. It is TCRdb's table, rather than the study itself, that gives the V and J calls and clone size. For this sample the table gives roughly 48,000 distinct CDR3 sequences, of which around 5.6% were detected only once. The biggest ten clones account for approximately 4.1% of the sample.

The TCR originated in an adult who was a healthcare worker with PCR-confirmed SARS-CoV-2 infection or an uninfected control (not recorded which). Input material: whole blood. In this chain, TRBV6-1 is recombined with TRBJ1-5, with the D gene call left open. The DNA reads TGTGCCAGCAGTGACGCATTCGGTAGGAATCAGCCCCAGCATTTT. Translated, this is CASSDAFGRNQPQHF.